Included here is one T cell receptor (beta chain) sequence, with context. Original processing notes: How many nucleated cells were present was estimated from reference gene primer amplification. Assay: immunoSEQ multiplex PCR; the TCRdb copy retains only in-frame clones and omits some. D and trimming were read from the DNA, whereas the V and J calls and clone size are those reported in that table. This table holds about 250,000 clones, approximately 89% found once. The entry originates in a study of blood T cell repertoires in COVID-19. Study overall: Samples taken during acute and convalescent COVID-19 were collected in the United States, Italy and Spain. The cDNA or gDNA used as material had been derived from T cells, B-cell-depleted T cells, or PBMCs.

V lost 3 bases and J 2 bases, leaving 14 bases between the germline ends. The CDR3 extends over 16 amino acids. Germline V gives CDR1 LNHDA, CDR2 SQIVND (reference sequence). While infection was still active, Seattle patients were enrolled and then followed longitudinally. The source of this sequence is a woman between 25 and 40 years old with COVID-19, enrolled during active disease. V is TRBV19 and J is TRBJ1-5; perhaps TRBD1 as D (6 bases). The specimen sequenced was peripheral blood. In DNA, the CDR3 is TGTGCCAGTAGTATTTATTGGGGGCTTGGCAATCAGCCCCAGCATTTT. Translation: CASSIYWGLGNQPQHF.